Shown below are 5 T cell receptor beta chains from a single sample sequenced in a study of response to subunit inactivated influenza vaccine (dated 2018 in TCRdb). Libraries came from RT-PCR. Instrument used: Illumina HiSeq 2500. The raw public data were reprocessed by TCRdb itself: fastp quality trimming at Q25, MiXCR clonotype calling, in-frame beta chains only. Every distinct CDR3 protein forms one entry, paired with its most common genes and DNA. The sample table shows some 520,000 distinct CDR3 sequences, and about 15% are seen once. The ten largest clones capture 3% of the sample. This specimen consisted of CD4+ T cells sorted from PBMCs, obtained about 23 months after vaccination. These receptors originate from a man between 45 and 75 years old who received an inactivated influenza vaccine. Donor details come from another sample of the same person, matched by shared clones.

The V gene is TRBV29-1, the J gene TRBJ1-4; 9 bases are shared with TRBD1. This CDR3 contains 13 residues. Germline CDR1 is SQVTM and CDR2 is ANQGSEA. Trimming cost V 7 bases and J 8 bases; bases outside gene matches: 8. CDR3 nucleotides: TGCAGCGGCGGACAGGGGAGGGAGGAAAAACTGTTTTTT. This translates into CSGGQGREEKLFF.

This clonotype is medium-sized. The V call is TRBV20-1, the J call TRBJ2-2; maybe TRBD1 (6 bases). This CDR3 has 13 residues. CDR1 and CDR2 (germline): DFQATT, SNEGSKA (reference sequence). Trimming removed 3 bases from V and 4 bases from J, with 9 bases in between. CDR3 in amino acids: CSARGASTGELFF. For the CDR3, the DNA is TGCAGTGCTAGGGGGGCCAGCACCGGGGAGCTGTTTTTT.

This chain uses TRBV27 with TRBJ1-6; 7 bases are shared with TRBD1. Germline trimming cut 6 bases from V and 7 bases from J; bases unmatched to any gene: 9. The V gene's germline CDR1 is MNHEY and CDR2 SMNVEV (reference sequence). The length of the CDR3 is 15 residues. The CDR3 nucleotides are TGTGCCAGCAGAGCCGACAGGGCAAAAAATTCACCCCTCCACTTT. Protein: CASRADRAKNSPLHF.

This chain connects TRBV5-1 to TRBJ1-1; unclear D gene. CDR1 and CDR2 (germline): SGHRS, YFSETQ. V lost 4 bases and J 4 bases, leaving 17 bases between the germline ends. The CDR3 is 15 residues long. The CDR3 sequence: CASSPVADQGTEAFF. The CDR3 DNA reads TGCGCCAGCAGCCCCGTGGCCGACCAAGGCACTGAAGCTTTCTTT.

There are a few counts of this clonotype. CDR3 in DNA: TGCGCCAGCAGCTCAGGCATGAGGATTTACTCCTACGAGCAGTACTTC. It yields the protein CASSSGMRIYSYEQYF. The chain has TRBV5-1 and TRBJ2-7, with D uncertain. The germline V gene has CDR1 SGHRS and CDR2 YFSETQ. Trimming shortened V by 3 bases and J by 0 bases, and 16 bases separated the two germline ends. This CDR3 region has 16 residues. Filled out from reference TRBV5-1 and TRBJ2-7, the complete variable domain reads KAGVTQTPRYLIKTRGQQVTLSCSPISGHRSVSWYQQTPGQGLQFLFEYFSETQRNKGNFPGRFSGRQFSNSRSEMNVSTLELGDSALYLCASSSGMRIYSYEQYFGPGTRLTVT.